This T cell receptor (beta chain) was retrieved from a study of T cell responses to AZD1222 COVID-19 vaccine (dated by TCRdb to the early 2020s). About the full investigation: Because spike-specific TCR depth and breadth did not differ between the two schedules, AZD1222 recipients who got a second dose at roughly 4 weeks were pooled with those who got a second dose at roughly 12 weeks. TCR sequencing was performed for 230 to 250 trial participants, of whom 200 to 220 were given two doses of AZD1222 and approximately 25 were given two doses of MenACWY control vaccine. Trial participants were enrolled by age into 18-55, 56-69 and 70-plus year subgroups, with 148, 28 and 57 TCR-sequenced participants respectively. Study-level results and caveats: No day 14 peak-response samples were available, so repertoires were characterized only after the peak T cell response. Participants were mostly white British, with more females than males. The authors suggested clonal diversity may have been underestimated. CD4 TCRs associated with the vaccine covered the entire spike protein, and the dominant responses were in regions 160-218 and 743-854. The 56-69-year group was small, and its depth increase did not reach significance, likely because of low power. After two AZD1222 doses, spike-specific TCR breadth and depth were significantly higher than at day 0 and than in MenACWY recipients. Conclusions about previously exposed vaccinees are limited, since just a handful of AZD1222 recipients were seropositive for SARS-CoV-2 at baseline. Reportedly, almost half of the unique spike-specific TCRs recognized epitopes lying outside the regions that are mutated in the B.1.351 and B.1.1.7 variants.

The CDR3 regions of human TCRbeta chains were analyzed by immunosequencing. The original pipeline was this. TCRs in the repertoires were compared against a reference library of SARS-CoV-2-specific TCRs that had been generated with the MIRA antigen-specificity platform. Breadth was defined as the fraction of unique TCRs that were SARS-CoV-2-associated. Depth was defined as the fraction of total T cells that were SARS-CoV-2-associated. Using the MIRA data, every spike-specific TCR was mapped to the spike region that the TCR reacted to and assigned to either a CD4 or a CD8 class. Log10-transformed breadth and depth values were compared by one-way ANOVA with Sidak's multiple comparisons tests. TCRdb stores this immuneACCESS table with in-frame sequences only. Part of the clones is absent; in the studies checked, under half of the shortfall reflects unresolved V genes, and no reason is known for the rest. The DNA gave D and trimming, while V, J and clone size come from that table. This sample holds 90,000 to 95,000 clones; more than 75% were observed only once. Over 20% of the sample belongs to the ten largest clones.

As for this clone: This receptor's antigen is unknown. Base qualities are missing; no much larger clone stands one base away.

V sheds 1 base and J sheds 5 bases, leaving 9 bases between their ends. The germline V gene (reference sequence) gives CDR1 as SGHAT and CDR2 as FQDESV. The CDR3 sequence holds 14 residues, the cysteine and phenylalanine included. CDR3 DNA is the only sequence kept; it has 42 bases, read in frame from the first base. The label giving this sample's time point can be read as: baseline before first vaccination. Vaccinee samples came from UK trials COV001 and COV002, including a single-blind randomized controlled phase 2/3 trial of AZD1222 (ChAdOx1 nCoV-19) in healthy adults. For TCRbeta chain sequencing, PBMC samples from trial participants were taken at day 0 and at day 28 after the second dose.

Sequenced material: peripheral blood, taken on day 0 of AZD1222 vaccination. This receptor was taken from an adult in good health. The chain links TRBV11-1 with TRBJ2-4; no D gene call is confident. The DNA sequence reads TGTGCCAGCAGCTTAGGTGGGATCCAAAACATTCAGTACTTC. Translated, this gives CASSLGGIQNIQYF.